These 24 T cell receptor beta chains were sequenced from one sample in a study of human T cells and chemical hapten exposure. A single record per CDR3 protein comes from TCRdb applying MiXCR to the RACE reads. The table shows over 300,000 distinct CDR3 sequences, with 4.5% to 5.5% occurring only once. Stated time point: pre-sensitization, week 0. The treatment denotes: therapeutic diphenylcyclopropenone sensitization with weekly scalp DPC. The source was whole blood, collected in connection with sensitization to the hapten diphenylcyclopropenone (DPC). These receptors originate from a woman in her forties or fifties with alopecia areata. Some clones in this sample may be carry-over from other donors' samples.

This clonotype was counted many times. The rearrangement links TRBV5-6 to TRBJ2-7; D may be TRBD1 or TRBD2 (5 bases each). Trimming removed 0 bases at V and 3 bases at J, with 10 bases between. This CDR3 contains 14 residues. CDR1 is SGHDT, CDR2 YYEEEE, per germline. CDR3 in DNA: TGTGCCAGCAGCTTGGGCCGAGGGGTCTACGAGCAGTACTTC. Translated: CASSLGRGVYEQYF.

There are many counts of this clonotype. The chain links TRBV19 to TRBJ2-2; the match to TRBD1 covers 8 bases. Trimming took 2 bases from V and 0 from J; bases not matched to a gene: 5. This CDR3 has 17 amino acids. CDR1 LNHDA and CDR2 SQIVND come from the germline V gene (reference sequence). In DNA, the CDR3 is TGTGCCAGTAGTATAAGGGACAGGATGTCGAACACCGGGGAGCTGTTTTTT. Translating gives CASSIRDRMSNTGELFF.

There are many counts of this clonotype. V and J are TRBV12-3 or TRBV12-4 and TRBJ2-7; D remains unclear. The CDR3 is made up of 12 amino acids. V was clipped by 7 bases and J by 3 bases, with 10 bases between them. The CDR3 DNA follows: TGTGCCAGCAATCGACTCGGCTACGAGCAGTACTTC. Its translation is CASNRLGYEQYF.

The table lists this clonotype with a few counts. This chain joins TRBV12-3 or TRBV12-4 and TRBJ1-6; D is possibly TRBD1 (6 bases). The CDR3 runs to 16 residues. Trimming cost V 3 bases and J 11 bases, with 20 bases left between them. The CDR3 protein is CASSFDLQGGSTPLHF. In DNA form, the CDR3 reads TGTGCCAGCAGTTTTGATTTACAGGGTGGGAGCACACCCCTCCACTTT.

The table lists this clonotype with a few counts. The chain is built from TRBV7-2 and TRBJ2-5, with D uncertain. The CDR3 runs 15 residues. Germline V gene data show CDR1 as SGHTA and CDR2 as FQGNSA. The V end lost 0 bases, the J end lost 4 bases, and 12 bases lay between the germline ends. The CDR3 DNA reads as TGTGCCAGCAGCTTAGCGGCGACGAGTGCAGAGACCCAGTACTTC. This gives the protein CASSLAATSAETQYF.

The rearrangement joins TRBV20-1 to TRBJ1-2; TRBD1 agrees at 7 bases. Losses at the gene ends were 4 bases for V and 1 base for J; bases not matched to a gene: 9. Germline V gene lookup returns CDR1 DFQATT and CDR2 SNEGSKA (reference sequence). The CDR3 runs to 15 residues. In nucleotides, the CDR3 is TGCAGTGCTATGAACCAGGGGGGTTTTAACTATGGCTACACCTTC. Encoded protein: CSAMNQGGFNYGYTF.

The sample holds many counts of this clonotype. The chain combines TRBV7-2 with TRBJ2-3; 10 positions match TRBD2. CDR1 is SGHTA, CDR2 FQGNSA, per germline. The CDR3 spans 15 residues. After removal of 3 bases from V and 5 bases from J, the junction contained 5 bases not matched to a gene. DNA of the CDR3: TGTGCCAGCAGCTTCACTAGCGGGACAGGAGATACGCAGTATTTT. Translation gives CASSFTSGTGDTQYF.

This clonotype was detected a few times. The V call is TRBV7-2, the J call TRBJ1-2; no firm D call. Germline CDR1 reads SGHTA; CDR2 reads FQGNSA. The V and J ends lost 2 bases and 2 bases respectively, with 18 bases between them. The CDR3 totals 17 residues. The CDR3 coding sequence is TGTGCCAGCAGCTTAATAAGGTCCCGGGGTTGGAACTATGGCTACACCTTC. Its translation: CASSLIRSRGWNYGYTF.

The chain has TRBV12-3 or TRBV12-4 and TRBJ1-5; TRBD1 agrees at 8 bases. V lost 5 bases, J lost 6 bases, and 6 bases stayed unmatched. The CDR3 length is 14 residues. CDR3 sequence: CASSPTGDTQPQHF. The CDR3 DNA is TGTGCCAGCAGTCCGACAGGGGATACTCAGCCCCAGCATTTT.

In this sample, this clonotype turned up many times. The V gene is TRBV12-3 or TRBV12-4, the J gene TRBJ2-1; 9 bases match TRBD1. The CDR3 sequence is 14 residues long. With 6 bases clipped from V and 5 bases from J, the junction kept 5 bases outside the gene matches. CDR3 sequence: CASRVGQGNNEQFF. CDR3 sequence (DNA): TGTGCCAGCAGGGTTGGACAGGGGAACAATGAGCAGTTCTTC.

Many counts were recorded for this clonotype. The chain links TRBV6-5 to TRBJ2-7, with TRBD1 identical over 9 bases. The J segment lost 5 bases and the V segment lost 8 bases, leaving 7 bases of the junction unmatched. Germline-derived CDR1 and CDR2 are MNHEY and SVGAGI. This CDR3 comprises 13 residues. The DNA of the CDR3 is TGTGCCAGCTCCGGGACAGGGCCACACGAGCAGTACTTC. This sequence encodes CASSGTGPHEQYF.

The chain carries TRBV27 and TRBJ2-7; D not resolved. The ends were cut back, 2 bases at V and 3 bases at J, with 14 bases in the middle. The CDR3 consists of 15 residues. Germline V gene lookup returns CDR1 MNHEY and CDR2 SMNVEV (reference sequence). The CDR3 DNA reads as TGTGCCAGCAGTTTAGCCCGCCAGTCCTTCTACGAGCAGTACTTC. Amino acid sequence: CASSLARQSFYEQYF.

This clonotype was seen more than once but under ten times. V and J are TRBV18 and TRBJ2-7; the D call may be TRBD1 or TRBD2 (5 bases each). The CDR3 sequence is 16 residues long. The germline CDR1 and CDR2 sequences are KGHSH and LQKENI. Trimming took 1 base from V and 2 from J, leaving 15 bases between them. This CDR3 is CASSPRSGQPTYEQYF. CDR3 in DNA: TGTGCCAGCTCACCACGTTCGGGGCAGCCTACCTACGAGCAGTACTTC.

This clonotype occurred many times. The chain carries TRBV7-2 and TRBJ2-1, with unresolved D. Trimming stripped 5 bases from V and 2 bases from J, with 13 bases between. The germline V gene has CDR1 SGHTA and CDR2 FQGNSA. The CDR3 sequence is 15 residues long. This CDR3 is CASSLGRRPYNEQFF. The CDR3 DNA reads TGTGCCAGCAGCCTAGGTCGTCGGCCCTACAATGAGCAGTTCTTC.

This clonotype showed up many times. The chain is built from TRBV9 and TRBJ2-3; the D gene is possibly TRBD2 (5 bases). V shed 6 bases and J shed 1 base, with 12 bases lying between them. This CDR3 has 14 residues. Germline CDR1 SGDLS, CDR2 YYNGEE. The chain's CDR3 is CASTLGAGTDTQYF. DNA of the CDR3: TGTGCCAGCACCCTCGGAGCGGGCACAGATACGCAGTATTTT.

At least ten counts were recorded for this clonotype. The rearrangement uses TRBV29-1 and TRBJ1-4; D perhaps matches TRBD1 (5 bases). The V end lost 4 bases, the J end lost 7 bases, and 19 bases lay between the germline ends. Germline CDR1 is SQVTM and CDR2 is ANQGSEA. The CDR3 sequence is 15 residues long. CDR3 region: CSVGSGPGEGEKLFF. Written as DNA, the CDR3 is TGCAGCGTTGGTAGTGGGCCGGGGGAAGGTGAAAAACTGTTTTTT.

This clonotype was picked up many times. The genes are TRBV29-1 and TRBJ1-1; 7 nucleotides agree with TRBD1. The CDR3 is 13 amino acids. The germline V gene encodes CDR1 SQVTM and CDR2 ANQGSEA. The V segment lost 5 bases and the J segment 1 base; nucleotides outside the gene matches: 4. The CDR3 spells CSVFRGGNTEAFF. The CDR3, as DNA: TGCAGCGTTTTCAGGGGGGGGAACACTGAAGCTTTCTTT.

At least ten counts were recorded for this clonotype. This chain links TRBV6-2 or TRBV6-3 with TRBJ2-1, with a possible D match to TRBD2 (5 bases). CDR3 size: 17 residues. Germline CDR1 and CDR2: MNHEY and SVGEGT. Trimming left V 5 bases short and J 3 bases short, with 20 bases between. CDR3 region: CASSPPDSPLLYNEQFF. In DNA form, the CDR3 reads TGTGCCAGCAGTCCCCCGGACTCTCCTCTACTCTACAATGAGCAGTTCTTC.

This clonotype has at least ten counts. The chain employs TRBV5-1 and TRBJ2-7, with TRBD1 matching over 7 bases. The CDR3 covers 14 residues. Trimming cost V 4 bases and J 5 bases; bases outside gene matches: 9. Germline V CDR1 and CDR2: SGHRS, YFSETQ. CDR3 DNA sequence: TGCGCCAGCAGCCCAGGGACAGCGGTGCACGAGCAGTACTTC. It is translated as CASSPGTAVHEQYF.

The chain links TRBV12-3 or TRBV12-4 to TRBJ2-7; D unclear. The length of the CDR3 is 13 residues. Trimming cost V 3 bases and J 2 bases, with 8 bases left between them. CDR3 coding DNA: TGTGCCAGCAGTTTTAAGGGCACCTACGAGCAGTACTTC. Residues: CASSFKGTYEQYF.

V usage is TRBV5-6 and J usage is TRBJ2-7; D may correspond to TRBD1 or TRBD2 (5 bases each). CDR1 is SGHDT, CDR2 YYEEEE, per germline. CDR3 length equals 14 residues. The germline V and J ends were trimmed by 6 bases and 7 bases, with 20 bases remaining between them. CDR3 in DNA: TGTGCCAGCAACCTAGGGACGGGCCTGAGGGAGCAGTACTTC. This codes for CASNLGTGLREQYF.

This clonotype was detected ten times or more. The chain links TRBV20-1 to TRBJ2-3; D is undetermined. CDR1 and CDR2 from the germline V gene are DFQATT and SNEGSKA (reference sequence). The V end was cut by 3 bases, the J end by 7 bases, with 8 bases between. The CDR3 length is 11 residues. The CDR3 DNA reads TGCAGTGCTAGGAGCTCTAATACGCAGTATTTT. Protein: CSARSSNTQYF.

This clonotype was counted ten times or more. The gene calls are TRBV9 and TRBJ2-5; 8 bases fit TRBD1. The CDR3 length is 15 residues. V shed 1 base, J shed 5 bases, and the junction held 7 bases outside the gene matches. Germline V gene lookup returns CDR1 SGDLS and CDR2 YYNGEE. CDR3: CASSVSSDRAETQYF. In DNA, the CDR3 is TGTGCCAGCAGCGTATCTTCGGACAGGGCCGAGACCCAGTACTTC. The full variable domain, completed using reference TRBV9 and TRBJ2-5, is DSGVTQTPKHLITATGQRVTLRCSPRSGDLSVYWYQQSLDQGLQFLIQYYNGEERAKGNILERFSAQQFPDLHSELNLSSLELGDSALYFCASSVSSDRAETQYFGPGTRLLVL.

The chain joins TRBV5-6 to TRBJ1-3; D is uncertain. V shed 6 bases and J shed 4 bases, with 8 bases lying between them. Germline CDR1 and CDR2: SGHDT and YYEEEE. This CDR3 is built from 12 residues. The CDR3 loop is CASTDTGNTIYF. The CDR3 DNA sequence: TGTGCCAGCACCGATACAGGAAACACCATATATTTT.